This T cell receptor beta chain appears in the sequencing data of a study of lung T cells in sarcoidosis with Löfgren's syndrome. Study results and caveats: Multiple Löfgren's syndrome patients reportedly shared TRAV12-1 and TRBV2 CDR3 motifs. TRAV12-1 and TRBV2 were reportedly most expanded in Löfgren's patients.

V was clipped by 2 bases and J by 1 base; unmatched bases: 0. Germline CDR1 and CDR2: LGHDT and YNNKEL (reference sequence). The CDR3 sequence is 15 residues long. This clonotype was observed many times. What it binds is unknown. TCRdb analysed the reads with MiXCR anew, one entry per CDR3 protein. The sample contains around 9,600 distinct CDR3 sequences, just under 20% of which appear only once. Sequenced material: CD4+ T cells from bronchoalveolar lavage. The sequence was collected from a human donor with sarcoidosis (Löfgren's syndrome or another form), or a control subject (not recorded which). The gene calls are TRBV3-1 and TRBJ2-2; 8 nucleotides line up with TRBD2. The DNA of the CDR3 is TGTGCCAGCAGCCAACTAGCGGGGAACACCGGGGAGCTGTTTTTT. Translated, it gives CASSQLAGNTGELFF.